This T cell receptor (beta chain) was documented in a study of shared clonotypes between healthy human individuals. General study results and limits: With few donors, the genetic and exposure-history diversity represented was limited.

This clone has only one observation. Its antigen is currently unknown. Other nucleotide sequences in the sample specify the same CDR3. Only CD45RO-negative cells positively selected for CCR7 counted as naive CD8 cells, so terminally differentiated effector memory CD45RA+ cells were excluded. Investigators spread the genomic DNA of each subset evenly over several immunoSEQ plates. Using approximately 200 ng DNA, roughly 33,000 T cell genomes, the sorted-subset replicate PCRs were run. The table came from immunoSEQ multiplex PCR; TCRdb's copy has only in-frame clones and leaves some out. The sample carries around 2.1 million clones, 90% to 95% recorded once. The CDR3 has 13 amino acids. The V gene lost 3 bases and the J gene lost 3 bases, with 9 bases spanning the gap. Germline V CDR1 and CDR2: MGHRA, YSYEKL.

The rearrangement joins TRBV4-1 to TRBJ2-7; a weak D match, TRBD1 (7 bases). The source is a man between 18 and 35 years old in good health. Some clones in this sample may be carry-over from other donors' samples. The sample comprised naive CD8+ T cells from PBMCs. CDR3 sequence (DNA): TGCGCCAGCAGCCAGCGGGACAGCTACGAGCAGTACTTC. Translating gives CASSQRDSYEQYF.